This TCR beta chain was sequenced for a study of OX40 agonist ivuxolimab in advanced cancers. Study background: Dose-escalation patients were diagnosed with hepatocellular carcinoma, melanoma, renal cell cancer or head and neck cancer.

Study results and caveats: The study observed clonal expansion of CD4+ and CD8+ blood T cells by week 6 at 0.1 to 3.0 mg/kg.

It was autoimmune disease history or systemic immunosuppression that excluded patients. V was cut by 6 bases and J by 4 bases, with 15 bases left in between. The CDR3 is 14 residues long. CDR1 MNHEY and CDR2 SMNVEV come from the germline V gene (reference sequence). The assay was immunoSEQ multiplex PCR, and TCRdb's table has in-frame clones only and misses some. Counted here are about 31,000 clones, 90% to 95% occurring once; the ten biggest clones make up about 4.4%. Only a few counts were recorded for this clone. Its antigen remains unknown. The TCR comes from an adult with an advanced solid tumor such as melanoma, head and neck, liver or kidney cancer. The material sequenced was CD4+ or CD8+ T cells sorted from blood, taken in a trial of the OX40 agonist ivuxolimab. The genes are TRBV27 and TRBJ1-1, with D possibly TRBD1 on 6 matching bases. The CDR3 spells CASRLGGGVTEAFF. The CDR3 DNA sequence: TGTGCCAGCAGGCTGGGGGGCGGTGTCACTGAAGCTTTCTTT.